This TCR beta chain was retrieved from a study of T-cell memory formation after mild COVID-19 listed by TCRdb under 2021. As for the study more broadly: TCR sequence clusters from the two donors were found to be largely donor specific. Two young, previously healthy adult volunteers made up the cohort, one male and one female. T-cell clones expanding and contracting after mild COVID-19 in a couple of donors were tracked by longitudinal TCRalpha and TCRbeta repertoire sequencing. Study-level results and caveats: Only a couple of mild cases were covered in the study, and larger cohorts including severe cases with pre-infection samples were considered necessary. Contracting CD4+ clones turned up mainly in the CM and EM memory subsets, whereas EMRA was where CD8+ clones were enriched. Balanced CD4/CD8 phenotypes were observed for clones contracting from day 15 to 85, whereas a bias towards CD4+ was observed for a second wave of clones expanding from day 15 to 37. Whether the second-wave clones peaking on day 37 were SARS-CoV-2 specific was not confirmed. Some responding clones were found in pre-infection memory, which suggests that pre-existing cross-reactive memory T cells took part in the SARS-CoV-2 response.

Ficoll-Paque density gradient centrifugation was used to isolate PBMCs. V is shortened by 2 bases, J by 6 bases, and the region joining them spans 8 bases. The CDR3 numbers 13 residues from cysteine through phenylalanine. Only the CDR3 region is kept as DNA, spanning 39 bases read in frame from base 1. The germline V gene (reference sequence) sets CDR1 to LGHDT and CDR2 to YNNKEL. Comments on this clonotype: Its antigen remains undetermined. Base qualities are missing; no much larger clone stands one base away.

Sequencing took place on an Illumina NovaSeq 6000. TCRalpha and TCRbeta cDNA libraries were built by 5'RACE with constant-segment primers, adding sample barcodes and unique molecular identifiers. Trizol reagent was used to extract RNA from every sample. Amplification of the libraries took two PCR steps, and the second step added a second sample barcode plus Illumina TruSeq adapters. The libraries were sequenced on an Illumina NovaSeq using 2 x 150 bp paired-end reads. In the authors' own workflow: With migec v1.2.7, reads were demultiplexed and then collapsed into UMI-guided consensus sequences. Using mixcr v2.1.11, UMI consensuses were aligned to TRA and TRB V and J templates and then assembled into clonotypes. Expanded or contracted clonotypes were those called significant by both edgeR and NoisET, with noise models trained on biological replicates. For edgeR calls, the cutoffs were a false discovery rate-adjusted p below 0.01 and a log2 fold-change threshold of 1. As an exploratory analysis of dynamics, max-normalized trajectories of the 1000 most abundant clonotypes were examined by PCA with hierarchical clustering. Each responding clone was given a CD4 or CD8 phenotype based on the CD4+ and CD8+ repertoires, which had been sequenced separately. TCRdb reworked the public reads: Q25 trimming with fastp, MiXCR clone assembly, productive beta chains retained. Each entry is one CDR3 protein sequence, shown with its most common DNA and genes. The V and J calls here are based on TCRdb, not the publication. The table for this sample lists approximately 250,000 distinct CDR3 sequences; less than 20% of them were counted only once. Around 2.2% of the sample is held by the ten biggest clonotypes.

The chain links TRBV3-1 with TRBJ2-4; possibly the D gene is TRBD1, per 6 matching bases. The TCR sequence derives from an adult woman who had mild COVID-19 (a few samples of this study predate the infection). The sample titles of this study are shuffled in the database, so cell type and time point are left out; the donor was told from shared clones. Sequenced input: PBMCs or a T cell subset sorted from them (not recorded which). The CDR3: CASSQRTVNIQYF. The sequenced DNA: TGTGCCAGCAGCCAAAGGACAGTAAACATTCAGTACTTC.